This TCR beta chain was identified in a study of T-cell reconstitution after alpha-beta-depleted transplantation in children. Study-wide findings and caveats: Alpha-beta T cells about two months after transplant reportedly derived from several hundred expanded graft clones. Some patients' high day-60 TCRbeta diversity was traced to surviving recipient T cells and thymic progenitors. Newly made T cells mostly supplied T-cell counts and diversity one year after transplant.

Unique molecular identifiers were used to barcode this TCRbeta library. TCRdb re-called the PCR reads with MiXCR, one entry per CDR3 protein. The profile shows hundreds of thousands of distinct CDR3 sequences, over 10% of them singletons. V gave up 4 bases and J gave up 5 bases, with 8 bases separating them. This CDR3 is 11 amino acids long. The germline V gene encodes CDR1 DFQATT and CDR2 SNEGSKA (reference sequence). This clonotype was counted between two and nine times. Its matching antigen is unknown. The input for sequencing was PBMCs, mostly from graft donor cells, taken 360 days after TCRalphabeta/CD19-depleted stem cell transplant. The TCR originated in a male patient under 18 who had a stem cell transplant for acute myeloid leukemia, so the T cells may come from the graft donor. The V and J genes are TRBV20-1 and TRBJ2-5; maybe TRBD1 (6 bases). The CDR3, as DNA: TGCAGTGCTACAGGGGCCGAGACCCAGTACTTC. It codes for CSATGAETQYF.